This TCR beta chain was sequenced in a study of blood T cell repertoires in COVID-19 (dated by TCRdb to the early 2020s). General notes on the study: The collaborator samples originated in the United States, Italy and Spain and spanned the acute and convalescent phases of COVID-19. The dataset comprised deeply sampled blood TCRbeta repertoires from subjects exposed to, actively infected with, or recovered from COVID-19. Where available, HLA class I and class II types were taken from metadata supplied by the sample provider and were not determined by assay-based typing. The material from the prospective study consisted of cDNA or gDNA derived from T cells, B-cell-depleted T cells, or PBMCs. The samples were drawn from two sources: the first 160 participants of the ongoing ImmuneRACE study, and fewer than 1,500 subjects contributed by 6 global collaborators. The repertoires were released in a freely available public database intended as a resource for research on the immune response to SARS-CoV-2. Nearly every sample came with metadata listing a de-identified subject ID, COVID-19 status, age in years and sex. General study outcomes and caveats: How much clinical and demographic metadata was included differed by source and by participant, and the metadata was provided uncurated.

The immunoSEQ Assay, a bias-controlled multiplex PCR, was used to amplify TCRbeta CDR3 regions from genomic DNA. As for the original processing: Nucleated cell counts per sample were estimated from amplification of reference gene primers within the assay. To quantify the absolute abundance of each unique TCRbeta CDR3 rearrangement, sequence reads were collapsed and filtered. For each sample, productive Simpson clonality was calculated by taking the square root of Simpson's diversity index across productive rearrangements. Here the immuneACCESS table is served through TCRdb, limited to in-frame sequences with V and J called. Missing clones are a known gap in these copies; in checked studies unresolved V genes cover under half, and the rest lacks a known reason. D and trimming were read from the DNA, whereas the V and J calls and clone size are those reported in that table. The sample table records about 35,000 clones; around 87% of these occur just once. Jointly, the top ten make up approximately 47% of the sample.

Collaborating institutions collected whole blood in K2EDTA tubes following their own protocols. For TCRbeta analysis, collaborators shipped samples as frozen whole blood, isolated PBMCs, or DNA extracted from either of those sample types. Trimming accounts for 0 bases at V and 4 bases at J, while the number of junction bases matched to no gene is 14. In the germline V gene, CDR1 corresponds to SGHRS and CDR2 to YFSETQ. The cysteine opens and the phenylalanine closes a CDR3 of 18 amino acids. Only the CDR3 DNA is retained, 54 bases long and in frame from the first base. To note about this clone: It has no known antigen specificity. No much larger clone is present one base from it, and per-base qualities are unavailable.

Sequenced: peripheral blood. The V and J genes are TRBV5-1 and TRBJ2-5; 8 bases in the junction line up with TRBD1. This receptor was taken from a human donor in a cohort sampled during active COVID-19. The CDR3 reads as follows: CASSLASLAGGRGETQYF. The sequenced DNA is TGCGCCAGCAGCTTGGCCTCCCTGGCAGGGGGCCGAGGAGAGACCCAGTACTTC.